This T cell receptor beta chain is drawn from a study of T-cell reconstitution after alpha-beta-depleted transplantation in children. CDR1 is MNHEY and CDR2 is SVGAGI in the germline V gene. There are 13 residues in the CDR3. Trimming took off 2 bases at V and 7 bases at J, with 9 bases between the two ends. This clonotype was picked up a small number of times. For TCRbeta, the library was prepared with unique molecular identifiers. TCRdb recomputed calls from the PCR reads with MiXCR, one row per CDR3 protein. Here the sample spans a few hundred thousand distinct CDR3 sequences, 9% to 12% being singletons.

Sequenced here: PBMCs from the stem cell graft donor, sampled from the stem cell graft. This sequence joins TRBV6-5 and TRBJ1-5, with a weak D call TRBD1 (5 bases). The clonotype comes from a human donor who donated a stem cell graft to a child with acute lymphoblastic leukemia. CDR3: CASSYLGGQPQHF. The CDR3 DNA reads as TGTGCCAGCAGTTACCTCGGGGGGCAGCCCCAGCATTTT.